This TCR beta chain is from a study of OX40 agonist ivuxolimab in advanced cancers. This clone was seen once. The data were produced by immunoSEQ multiplex PCR, yet TCRdb's version contains in-frame clones alone and is incomplete. The table has fewer than 100,000 clones, around 82% seen once. Germline V gene data show CDR1 as MNHNS and CDR2 as SASEGT. CDR3 length: 15 amino acids. Trimming removed 0 bases at V and 10 bases at J, with 16 bases between. Sequenced material: CD4+ or CD8+ T cells sorted from blood, taken in a trial of the OX40 agonist ivuxolimab. The chain employs TRBV6-1 and TRBJ2-1; D may be TRBD1 (6 bases). This TCR was recovered from an adult with an advanced solid tumor such as melanoma, head and neck, liver or kidney cancer. CDR3 region: CASSEALTGWEEQFF. For the CDR3, the DNA is TGTGCCAGCAGTGAAGCGCTTACAGGGTGGGAGGAGCAGTTCTTC.